This T cell receptor beta chain was documented in a study of T cell repertoires in cytomegalovirus infection. Background on the study: Public signatures in TCR beta pointed to CMV infection and matching HLA type.

On this clonotype itself: The antigen is not known.

Study-wide findings and caveats: Dominating the ex vivo response were HLA-C-restricted CMV-specific TCR beta clonotypes.

Each CDR3 protein is one row after TCRdb ran MiXCR on the reads. The sample contains about 240,000 distinct CDR3 sequences, 9% to 15% of which appear only once. The CDR3 is 14 amino acids. CDR1 is SQVTM, CDR2 ANQGSEA, per germline. Trimming removed 3 bases at V and 2 bases at J, with 13 bases between. The TCR comes from a human donor in good health (CMV status not recorded). Some clones in this sample may be carry-over from other donors' samples. Sequenced input: PBMCs. The V gene is TRBV29-1, the J gene TRBJ2-5; the D gene is possibly TRBD1 (5 bases). This chain's CDR3 is CSVDRVPGQETQYF. The CDR3 nucleotides read TGCAGCGTTGACAGGGTGCCGGGTCAAGAGACCCAGTACTTC. Together with reference TRBV29-1 and TRBJ2-5, the CDR3 gives the full variable domain: SAVISQKPSRDICQRGTSLTIQCQVDSQVTMMFWYRQQPGQSLTLIATANQGSEATYESGFVIDKFPISRPNLTFSTLTVSNMSPEDSSIYLCSVDRVPGQETQYFGPGTRLLVL.